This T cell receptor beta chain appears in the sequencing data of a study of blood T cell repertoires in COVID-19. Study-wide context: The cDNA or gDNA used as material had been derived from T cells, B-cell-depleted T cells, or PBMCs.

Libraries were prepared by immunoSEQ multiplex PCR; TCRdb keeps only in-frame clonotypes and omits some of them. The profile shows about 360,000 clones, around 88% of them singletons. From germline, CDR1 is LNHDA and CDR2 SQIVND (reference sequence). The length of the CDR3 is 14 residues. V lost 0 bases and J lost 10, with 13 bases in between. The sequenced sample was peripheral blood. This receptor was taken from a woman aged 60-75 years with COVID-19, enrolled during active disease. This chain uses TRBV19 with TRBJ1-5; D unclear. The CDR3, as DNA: TGTGCCAGTAGTATAGATCACCAGGTCAACCCCCAGCATTTT. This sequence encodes CASSIDHQVNPQHF. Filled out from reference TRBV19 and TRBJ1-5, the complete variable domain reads DGGITQSPKYLFRKEGQNVTLSCEQNLNHDAMYWYRQDPGQGLRLIYYSQIVNDFQKGDIAEGYSVSREKKESFPLTVTSAQKNPTAFYLCASSIDHQVNPQHFGDGTRLSIL.